These 29 T cell receptor beta chains were sequenced from one sample in a study of CD8 T cells in ankylosing spondylitis. TCRdb fed the 5' RACE reads into MiXCR, producing one record per CDR3 protein. Of about 160,000 distinct CDR3 sequences in the sample, around 17% were seen once. The specimen sequenced was blood, either unsorted or a sorted T cell fraction (not recorded which). The receptors originated from a male donor with ankylosing spondylitis or in good health (not recorded which).

This chain joins TRBV7-9 and TRBJ2-1; unclear D gene. CDR1 and CDR2 from the germline V gene are SEHNR and FQNEAQ (reference sequence). Trimming took off 2 bases at V and 8 bases at J, with 19 bases between the two ends. The CDR3 contains 16 residues. CDR3 in amino acids: CASSLLRASLSDEQFF. The CDR3 DNA sequence: TGTGCCAGCAGCTTATTAAGGGCCAGCCTCTCCGATGAGCAGTTCTTC.

This chain connects TRBV5-1 to TRBJ2-1, with TRBD2 matching 7 bases. Per the germline V gene, CDR1 is SGHRS and CDR2 is YFSETQ. The CDR3 covers 15 residues. Trimming took 4 bases from V and 9 from J; bases not matched to a gene: 13. In nucleotides, the CDR3 is TGCGCCAGCAGCAGGAGCGGGATCGCTACTGGTGAGCAGTTCTTC. As protein: CASSRSGIATGEQFF. Filled out from reference TRBV5-1 and TRBJ2-1, the complete variable domain reads KAGVTQTPRYLIKTRGQQVTLSCSPISGHRSVSWYQQTPGQGLQFLFEYFSETQRNKGNFPGRFSGRQFSNSRSEMNVSTLELGDSALYLCASSRSGIATGEQFFGPGTRLTVL.

This clonotype was counted at least ten times. The chain employs TRBV5-1 and TRBJ1-1, with no clear D. Deletions cut 0 bases from V and 2 bases from J, with 17 bases between. The CDR3 length is 17 residues. Germline CDR1 and CDR2: SGHRS and YFSETQ. This CDR3 is CASSLAVRSALNTEAFF. Here the CDR3 DNA reads TGCGCCAGCAGCTTGGCAGTTCGCTCGGCTCTTAACACTGAAGCTTTCTTT.

This clonotype was counted a few times. This chain connects TRBV20-1 to TRBJ2-5; 7 bases map to TRBD1. Germline V gene sequence: CDR1 DFQATT, CDR2 SNEGSKA (reference sequence). The CDR3 totals 13 residues. V shed 6 bases, J shed 2 bases, and the junction held 6 bases outside the gene matches. The CDR3 nucleotides are TGCAGTGCCAACCTGGGACAGCAAGAGACCCAGTACTTC. Amino acids: CSANLGQQETQYF.

This clonotype was seen many times. The J gene is TRBJ2-1, the V gene TRBV16; D not certain. This CDR3 is 13 amino acids long. The germline V gene encodes CDR1 KGHSY and CDR2 FQNENV. Trimming removed 2 bases from V and 5 bases from J, with 7 bases in between. Here the CDR3 DNA reads TGTGCCAGCAGCCAACAGCCGAACAATGAGCAGTTCTTC. It specifies CASSQQPNNEQFF. Together with reference TRBV16 and TRBJ2-1, the CDR3 gives the full variable domain: GEEVAQTPKHLVRGEGQKAKLYCAPIKGHSYVFWYQQVLKNEFKFLISFQNENVFDETGMPKERFSAKCLPNSPCSLEIQATKLEDSAVYFCASSQQPNNEQFFGPGTRLTVL.

This clonotype was observed many times. The chain has TRBV5-1 and TRBJ1-4; maybe TRBD1 (5 bases). Trimming stripped 4 bases from V and 7 bases from J, with 14 bases between. The CDR3 totals 14 residues. Germline V gene data show CDR1 as SGHRS and CDR2 as YFSETQ. CDR3 coding DNA: TGCGCCAGCAGCCGCGAGTCGGGGCGTGAAAAACTGTTTTTT. Translation gives CASSRESGREKLFF.

This clonotype was picked up a small number of times. The rearrangement joins TRBV30 to TRBJ2-3, with TRBD2 matching 8 bases. This CDR3 contains 14 residues. Looked up from germline, CDR1 is GTSNPN and CDR2 is SVGIG (reference sequence). Trimming at V came to 4 bases and at J to 8 bases, leaving 11 bases not matched to a gene. The DNA of the CDR3 is TGTGCCTGGACCATTAGCGGGAAGGCAGCTACGCAGTATTTT. Protein: CAWTISGKAATQYF. Looking up the rest from reference TRBV30 and TRBJ2-3 gives the full variable domain: SQTIHQWPATLVQPVGSPLSLECTVEGTSNPNLYWYRQAAGRGLQLLFYSVGIGQISSEVPQNLSASRPQDRQFILSSKKLLLSDSGFYLCAWTISGKAATQYFGPGTRLTVL.

At least ten counts were recorded for this clonotype. The chain is built from TRBV20-1 and TRBJ2-1; D not certain. V was shortened by 2 bases and J by 5 bases, with 19 bases between the two germline ends. CDR3 length: 16 residues. The germline V gene has CDR1 DFQATT and CDR2 SNEGSKA (reference sequence). The CDR3 sequence is CSARSGLVGRDNEQFF. The CDR3 bases are TGCAGTGCTAGATCGGGCCTTGTGGGAAGAGACAATGAGCAGTTCTTC.

This clonotype was detected ten times or more. The chain combines TRBV2 with TRBJ1-1; D possibly corresponds to TRBD1 (5 bases). The V gene lost 4 bases and the J gene lost 5 bases, with 11 bases spanning the gap. The CDR3 runs to 13 residues. Germline values: CDR1 SNHLY, CDR2 FYNNEI. Here the CDR3 DNA reads TGTGCCAGCAGTGTTCAGGGCGGGACTGAAGCTTTCTTT. Amino acids: CASSVQGGTEAFF.

The chain employs TRBV5-6 and TRBJ2-1; 9 bases match TRBD2. CDR3 length equals 14 residues. Germline-derived CDR1 and CDR2 are SGHDT and YYEEEE. Germline trimming cut 5 bases from V and 3 bases from J; bases unmatched to any gene: 3. CDR3: CASRPSGNYNEQFF. The CDR3 DNA is TGTGCCAGCAGGCCTAGCGGGAACTACAATGAGCAGTTCTTC.

This clonotype was counted ten times or more. This sequence joins TRBV5-8 and TRBJ1-1; TRBD1 matches 8 bases. This CDR3 is 14 amino acids long. The V gene end was trimmed by 4 bases and the J gene end by 3 bases; junction bases not matched to a gene: 5. Germline V gene lookup returns CDR1 SGHTS and CDR2 YDEGEE. The CDR3 here is CASSPGQADTEAFF. The CDR3 bases are TGTGCCAGCAGCCCGGGACAGGCCGACACTGAAGCTTTCTTT.

The chain uses TRBV5-1 and TRBJ2-5; no firm D call. Trimming cost V 5 bases and J 2 bases, with 13 bases left between them. The CDR3 consists of 14 residues. Germline V lookup: CDR1 SGHRS, CDR2 YFSETQ. The CDR3: CASSYQVDQETQYF. The CDR3 DNA follows: TGCGCCAGCAGTTATCAGGTGGATCAAGAGACCCAGTACTTC.

This clonotype was detected only once. This chain connects TRBV7-6 to TRBJ2-2; D gene uncertain. V was trimmed by 2 bases and J by 4 bases, leaving 11 bases between them. CDR3 length: 15 amino acids. Germline V gene sequence: CDR1 SGHVS, CDR2 FNYEAQ. The CDR3 DNA reads TGTGCCAGCAGCTTACCGGAACTTCCCACCGGGGAGCTGTTTTTT. This gives the protein CASSLPELPTGELFF.

This clonotype was counted at least ten times. The chain carries TRBV5-1 and TRBJ2-7; D gene uncertain. There are 12 residues in the CDR3. Between the trimmed V and J ends, which lost 5 bases and 5 bases, there was a span of 11 bases. The germline V gene encodes CDR1 SGHRS and CDR2 YFSETQ. The CDR3 DNA sequence: TGCGCCAGCAGTTTAAACAGCGACGAGCAGTACTTC. It specifies CASSLNSDEQYF. The whole variable domain, remainder taken from reference TRBV5-1 and TRBJ2-7, is KAGVTQTPRYLIKTRGQQVTLSCSPISGHRSVSWYQQTPGQGLQFLFEYFSETQRNKGNFPGRFSGRQFSNSRSEMNVSTLELGDSALYLCASSLNSDEQYFGPGTRLTVT.

This clonotype was seen only a few times. The rearrangement uses TRBV29-1 and TRBJ2-7, with 7 bases lining up with TRBD2. CDR3 length: 11 residues. Germline CDR1 SQVTM, CDR2 ANQGSEA. In DNA, the CDR3 is TGCGGTGGGGGGGACTCCTACGAGCAGTACTTC. It yields the protein CGGGDSYEQYF.

This clonotype was observed a single time. The V gene is TRBV3-1, the J gene TRBJ1-2; tentative D call: TRBD1 (5 bases). This CDR3 has 13 amino acids. The V end lost 4 bases, the J end lost 7 bases, and 13 bases lay between the germline ends. The germline CDR1 and CDR2 sequences are LGHDT and YNNKEL (reference sequence). CDR3 loop: CASSLEHRSGYTF. The DNA for the CDR3 is TGTGCCAGCAGCCTAGAACACAGGTCTGGCTACACCTTC.

V and J are TRBV7-9 and TRBJ1-1; D is ambiguous. Germline assignment: CDR1 SEHNR and CDR2 FQNEAQ (reference sequence). V lost 4 bases and J lost 6, with 12 bases in between. The CDR3 is 13 amino acids. The CDR3 nucleotides read TGTGCCAGCAGCTCTTTGGCGGTAGCTGAAGCTTTCTTT. Translating gives CASSSLAVAEAFF.

This clonotype has ten or more counts. The chain recombines TRBV5-1 with TRBJ1-1, with D tentatively TRBD1 (6 bases). The germline V gene encodes CDR1 SGHRS and CDR2 YFSETQ. V shed 0 bases and J shed 4 bases, with 7 bases lying between them. CDR3 length equals 13 residues. CDR3 protein: CASSLEGGTEAFF. CDR3 sequence (DNA): TGCGCCAGCAGCTTGGAGGGGGGCACTGAAGCTTTCTTT.

Comment on this clonotype: One junction end does not reproduce the germline sequence, and a read error may be involved. Here the CDR3 reads CASSVRGGGTDSQYF. For the CDR3, the DNA is TGTGCCAGTAGTGTTCGTGGGGGAGGCACAGATTCGCAGTATTTT. The gene calls are TRBV19 and TRBJ2-3; possible D gene TRBD2, 6 bases. This CDR3 has 15 residues. In germline, CDR1 is LNHDA, CDR2 SQIVND (reference sequence).

This clonotype came up many times. The chain combines TRBV5-4 with TRBJ2-3; 7 bases are a match to TRBD2. The CDR3 length is 16 residues. CDR1 SGHNT and CDR2 YYREEE come from the germline V gene (reference sequence). V shed 4 bases and J 6 bases; nucleotides not matched to a gene: 14. DNA of the CDR3: TGTGCCAGCAGCACACCAGCGGGATCCAAAGTCGATACGCAGTATTTT. Its protein is CASSTPAGSKVDTQYF.

About this clonotype: With a much larger clone just one base away, this may be a read error. The CDR3 bases are TGCGCCAGCAGCCTACAGGATCCAGATGAGCAGTTCTTC. Residues: CASSLQDPDEQFF. The gene calls are TRBV5-1 and TRBJ2-1, with a tentative D call TRBD1 (5 bases). V was pared by 4 bases and J by 8 bases, with 13 bases between. CDR1 and CDR2 from the germline V gene are SGHRS and YFSETQ. CDR3 size: 13 residues.

V gene TRBV20-1 combines with J gene TRBJ1-5; weak D call: TRBD1 (5 bases). The V end lost 6 bases, the J end lost 0 bases, and 18 bases lay between the germline ends. This CDR3 has 16 amino acids. CDR1 is DFQATT, CDR2 SNEGSKA, per germline (reference sequence). CDR3 residues: CSATGTAGYSNQPQHF. CDR3 in DNA: TGCAGTGCAACCGGGACGGCGGGTTATAGCAATCAGCCCCAGCATTTT.

In this sample, this clonotype turned up many times. The chain links TRBV5-1 to TRBJ2-2; no firm D call. CDR1 SGHRS and CDR2 YFSETQ come from the germline V gene. The CDR3 is 13 amino acids. V lost 4 bases and J 5 bases, leaving 9 bases between the germline ends. The CDR3 region is CASSPTDTGELFF. The CDR3, as DNA: TGCGCCAGCAGCCCGACTGATACCGGGGAGCTGTTTTTT. The full variable domain, its missing parts supplied by reference TRBV5-1 and TRBJ2-2, is KAGVTQTPRYLIKTRGQQVTLSCSPISGHRSVSWYQQTPGQGLQFLFEYFSETQRNKGNFPGRFSGRQFSNSRSEMNVSTLELGDSALYLCASSPTDTGELFFGEGSRLTVL.

V is TRBV25-1 and J is TRBJ1-1; the D is unclear. The CDR3 length is 15 residues. CDR1 MGHDK and CDR2 SYGVNS come from the germline V gene. V was trimmed by 1 base and J by 4 bases, leaving 13 bases between them. The CDR3 protein is CASSEFQARGTEAFF. In DNA form, the CDR3 reads TGTGCCAGCAGTGAATTCCAGGCCCGGGGCACTGAAGCTTTCTTT.

This clonotype has just a few counts. The V gene is TRBV20-1, the J gene TRBJ2-5, with D perhaps matching TRBD1 or TRBD2 (5 bases each). The CDR3 has 13 amino acids. Germline lookup yields CDR1 DFQATT and CDR2 SNEGSKA (reference sequence). V was trimmed by 1 base and J by 7 bases, leaving 13 bases between them. CDR3 DNA sequence: TGCAGTGCTAGAGTAAAGGGGAGCGGGACCCAGTACTTC. It specifies CSARVKGSGTQYF.

This clonotype showed up just a few times. The chain couples TRBV5-1 to TRBJ2-7; no definite D call. Germline CDR1 and CDR2: SGHRS and YFSETQ. V gave up 1 base and J gave up 3 bases, with 8 bases separating them. The CDR3 contains 13 residues. The CDR3 DNA follows: TGCGCCAGCAGCTTGCCAGTTTACTACGAGCAGTACTTC. Translated: CASSLPVYYEQYF.

The table lists this clonotype with many counts. The chain is built from TRBV6-5 and TRBJ2-7; D remains unclear. V was clipped by 5 bases and J by 0 bases, with 8 bases between them. CDR3 size: 13 residues. Germline values: CDR1 MNHEY, CDR2 SVGAGI. DNA of the CDR3: TGTGCCAGCAGTGGCTCGAGCTCCTACGAGCAGTACTTC. Its protein product is CASSGSSSYEQYF.

Only a few counts were recorded for this clonotype. V and J are TRBV10-3 and TRBJ1-1; D not resolved. V gave up 2 bases and J gave up 1 base, with 5 bases separating them. CDR1 ENHRY and CDR2 SYGVKD come from the germline V gene. The CDR3 has 13 amino acids. The DNA of the CDR3 is TGTGCCATCAGTGAGACTTCGAACACTGAAGCTTTCTTT. Encoded protein: CAISETSNTEAFF.

This clonotype has a handful of counts. V and J are TRBV5-1 and TRBJ2-7; no reliable D call. Germline V CDR1 and CDR2: SGHRS, YFSETQ. Trimming left V 2 bases short and J 6 bases short, with 9 bases between. CDR3 size: 12 residues. The CDR3 bases are TGCGCCAGCAGCTTCGGCCTTTCCGAGCAGTACTTC. Protein: CASSFGLSEQYF.